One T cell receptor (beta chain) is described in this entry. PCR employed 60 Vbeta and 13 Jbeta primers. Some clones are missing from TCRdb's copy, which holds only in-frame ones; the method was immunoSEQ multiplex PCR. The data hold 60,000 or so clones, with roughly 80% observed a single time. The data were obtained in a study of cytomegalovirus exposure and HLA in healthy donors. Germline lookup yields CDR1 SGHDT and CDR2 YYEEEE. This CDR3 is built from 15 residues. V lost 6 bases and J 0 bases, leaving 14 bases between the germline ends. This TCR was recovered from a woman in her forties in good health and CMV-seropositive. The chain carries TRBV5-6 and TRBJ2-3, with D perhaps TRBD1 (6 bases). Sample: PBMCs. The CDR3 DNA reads TGTGCCAGCATTGTCGGACAGAGAAGCACAGATACGCAGTATTTT. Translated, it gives CASIVGQRSTDTQYF.